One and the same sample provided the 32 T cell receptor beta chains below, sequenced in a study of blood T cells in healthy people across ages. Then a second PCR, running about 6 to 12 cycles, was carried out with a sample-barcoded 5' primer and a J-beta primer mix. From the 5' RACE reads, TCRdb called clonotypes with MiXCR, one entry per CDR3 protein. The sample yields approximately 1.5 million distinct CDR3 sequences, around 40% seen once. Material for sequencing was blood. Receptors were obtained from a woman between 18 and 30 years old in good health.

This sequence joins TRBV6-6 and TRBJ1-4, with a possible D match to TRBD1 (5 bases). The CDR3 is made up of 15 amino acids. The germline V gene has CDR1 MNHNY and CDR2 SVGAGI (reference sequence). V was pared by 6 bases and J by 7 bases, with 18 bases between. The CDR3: CASSPGLGDFEKLFF. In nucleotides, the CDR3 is TGTGCCAGCAGCCCGGGACTGGGAGACTTTGAAAAACTGTTTTTT.

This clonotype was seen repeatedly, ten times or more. The CDR3 bases are TGCAGTGCTAGTGAGTCTCCCCTTGACGAGCAGTACTTC. Translated: CSASESPLDEQYF. The J gene is TRBJ2-7, the V gene TRBV20-1; unclear D gene. CDR1 and CDR2 (germline): DFQATT, SNEGSKA (reference sequence). Deletions cut 3 bases from V and 5 bases from J, with 14 bases between. CDR3 size: 13 residues.

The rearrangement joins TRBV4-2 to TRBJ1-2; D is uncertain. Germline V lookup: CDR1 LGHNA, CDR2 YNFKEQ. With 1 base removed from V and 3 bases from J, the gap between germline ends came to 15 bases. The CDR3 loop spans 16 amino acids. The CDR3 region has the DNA TGTGCCAGCAGCCAAGGAGGAGGTCAGGAGGACTATGGCTACACCTTC. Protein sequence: CASSQGGGQEDYGYTF.

The DNA for the CDR3 is TGTGCCAGCAGTTTGAGGACTAGCGGGTTTTACAATGAGCAGTTCTTC. Its translation: CASSLRTSGFYNEQFF. This sequence joins TRBV28 and TRBJ2-1; TRBD2 matches at 11 bases. Germline CDR1 and CDR2: MDHEN and SYDVKM. The trim removed 3 bases at V and 4 bases at J, leaving 5 bases unmatched. The CDR3 loop spans 16 amino acids. The complete variable domain, with remaining parts taken from reference TRBV28 and TRBJ2-1, reads DVKVTQSSRYLVKRTGEKVFLECVQDMDHENMFWYRQDPGLGLRLIYFSYDVKMKEKGDIPEGYSVSREKKERFSLILESASTNQTSMYLCASSLRTSGFYNEQFFGPGTRLTVL.

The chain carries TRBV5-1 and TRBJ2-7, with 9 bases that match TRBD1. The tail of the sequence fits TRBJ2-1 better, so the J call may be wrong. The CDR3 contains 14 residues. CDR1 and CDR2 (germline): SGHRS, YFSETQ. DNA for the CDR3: TGCGCCAGCAGTTTAACAGGGGGCTCCTACGAGCAGTTCTTC. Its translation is CASSLTGGSYEQFF.

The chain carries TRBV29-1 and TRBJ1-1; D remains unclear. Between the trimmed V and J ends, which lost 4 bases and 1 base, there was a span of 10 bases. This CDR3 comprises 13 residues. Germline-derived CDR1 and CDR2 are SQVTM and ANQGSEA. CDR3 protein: CSVANAANTEAFF. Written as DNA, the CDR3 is TGCAGCGTTGCCAATGCGGCGAACACTGAAGCTTTCTTT.

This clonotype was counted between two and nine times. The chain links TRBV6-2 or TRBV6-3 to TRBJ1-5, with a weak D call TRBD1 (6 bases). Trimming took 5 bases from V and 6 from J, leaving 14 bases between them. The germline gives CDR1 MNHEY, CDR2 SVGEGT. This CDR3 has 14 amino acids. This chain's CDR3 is CASSSRQAGQPQHF. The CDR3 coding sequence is TGTGCCAGCAGTAGCCGACAGGCAGGTCAGCCCCAGCATTTT.

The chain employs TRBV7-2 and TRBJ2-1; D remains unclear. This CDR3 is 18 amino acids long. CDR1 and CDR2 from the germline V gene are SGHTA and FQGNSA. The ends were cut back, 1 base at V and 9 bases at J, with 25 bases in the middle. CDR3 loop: CASSLVGRPSRGWGEQFF. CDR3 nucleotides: TGTGCCAGCAGCTTAGTCGGCAGGCCCTCTCGAGGTTGGGGTGAGCAGTTCTTC.

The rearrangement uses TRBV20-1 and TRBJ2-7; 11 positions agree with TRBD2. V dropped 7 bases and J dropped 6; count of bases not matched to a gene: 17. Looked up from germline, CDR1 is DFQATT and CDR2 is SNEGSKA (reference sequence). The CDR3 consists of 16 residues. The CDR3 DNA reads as TGCAGTGTTAGGCCGGCTAGCGGGGGGATCATACGCGAGCAGTACTTC. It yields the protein CSVRPASGGIIREQYF.

The CDR3 DNA is TGCAGTGCTAGTAGTCGGGGTGCGCACCAGTGGCAGTACTTC. Translated, it gives CSASSRGAHQWQYF. V usage is TRBV20-1 and J usage is TRBJ2-5; D may be TRBD2 (5 bases). CDR3 length equals 14 residues. The ends were cut back, 3 bases at V and 11 bases at J, with 22 bases in the middle. CDR1 is DFQATT and CDR2 is SNEGSKA in the germline V gene (reference sequence).

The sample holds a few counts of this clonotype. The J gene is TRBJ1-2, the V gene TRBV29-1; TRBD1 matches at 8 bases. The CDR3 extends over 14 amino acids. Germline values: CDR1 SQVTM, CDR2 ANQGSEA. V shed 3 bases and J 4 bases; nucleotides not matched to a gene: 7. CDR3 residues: CSVDPQGAFYGYTF. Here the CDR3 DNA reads TGCAGCGTTGACCCTCAGGGGGCCTTCTATGGCTACACCTTC.

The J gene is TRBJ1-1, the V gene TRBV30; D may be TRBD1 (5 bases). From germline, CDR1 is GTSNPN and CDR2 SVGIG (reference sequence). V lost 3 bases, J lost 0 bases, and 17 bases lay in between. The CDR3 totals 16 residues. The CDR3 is CAWSHGAVLMNTEAFF. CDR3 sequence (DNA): TGTGCCTGGAGCCACGGGGCAGTTCTCATGAACACTGAAGCTTTCTTT.

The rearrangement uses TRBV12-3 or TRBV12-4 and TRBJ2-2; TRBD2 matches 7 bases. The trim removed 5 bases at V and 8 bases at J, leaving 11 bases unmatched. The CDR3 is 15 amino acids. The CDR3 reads CASSPTETSLGELFF. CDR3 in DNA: TGTGCCAGCAGTCCGACTGAGACTAGCTTAGGGGAGCTGTTTTTT.

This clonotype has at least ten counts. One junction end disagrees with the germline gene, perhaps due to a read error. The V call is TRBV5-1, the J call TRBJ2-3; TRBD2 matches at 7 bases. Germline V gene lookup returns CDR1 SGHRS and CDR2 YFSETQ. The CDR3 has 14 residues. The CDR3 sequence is CASSLGTTTDTQYF. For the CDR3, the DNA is TGTGCCAGCAGCTTAGGGACTACCACAGATACGCAGTATTTT.

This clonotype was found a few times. The CDR3 nucleotides are TGTGCCAGCAGCCGCCCGGGACAGGGGGTTCTTGAGCAGTACTTC. It codes for CASSRPGQGVLEQYF. The chain is built from TRBV3-1 and TRBJ2-7; 11 positions agree with TRBD1. Germline CDR1 and CDR2: LGHDT and YNNKEL (reference sequence). The CDR3 consists of 15 residues. The V segment lost 4 bases and the J segment 7 bases; nucleotides outside the gene matches: 9.

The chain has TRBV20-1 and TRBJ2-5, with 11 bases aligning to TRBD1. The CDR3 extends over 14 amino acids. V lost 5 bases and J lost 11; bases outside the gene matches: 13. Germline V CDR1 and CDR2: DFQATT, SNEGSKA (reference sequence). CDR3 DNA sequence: TGCAGTGCTGCGGGACAGGGGGAGGGATTAGAGCAGTACTTC. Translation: CSAAGQGEGLEQYF.

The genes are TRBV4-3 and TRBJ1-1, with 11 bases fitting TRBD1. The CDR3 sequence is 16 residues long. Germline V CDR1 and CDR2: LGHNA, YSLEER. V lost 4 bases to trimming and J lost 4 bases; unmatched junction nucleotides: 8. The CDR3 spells CASSRGPGQGVTEAFF. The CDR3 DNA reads TGCGCCAGCAGCCGCGGTCCGGGACAGGGGGTCACTGAAGCTTTCTTT.

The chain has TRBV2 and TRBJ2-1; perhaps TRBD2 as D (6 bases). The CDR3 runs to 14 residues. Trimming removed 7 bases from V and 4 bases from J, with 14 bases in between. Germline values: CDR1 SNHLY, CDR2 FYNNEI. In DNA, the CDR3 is TGTGCCAGCATCGAGCGGGCGGGGTACAATGAGCAGTTCTTC. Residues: CASIERAGYNEQFF.

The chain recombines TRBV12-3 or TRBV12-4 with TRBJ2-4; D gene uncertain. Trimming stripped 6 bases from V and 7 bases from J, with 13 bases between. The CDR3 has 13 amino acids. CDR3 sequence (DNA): TGTGCCAGCAGATGGACCTCAGCGAACATTCAGTACTTC. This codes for CASRWTSANIQYF.

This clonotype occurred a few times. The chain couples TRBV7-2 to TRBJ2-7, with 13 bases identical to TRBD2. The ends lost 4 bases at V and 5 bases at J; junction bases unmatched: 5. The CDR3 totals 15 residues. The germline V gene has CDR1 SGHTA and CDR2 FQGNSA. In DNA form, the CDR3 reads TGTGCCAGCAGCTCCGAACTAGCGGGAGGGCACGAGCAGTACTTC. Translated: CASSSELAGGHEQYF.

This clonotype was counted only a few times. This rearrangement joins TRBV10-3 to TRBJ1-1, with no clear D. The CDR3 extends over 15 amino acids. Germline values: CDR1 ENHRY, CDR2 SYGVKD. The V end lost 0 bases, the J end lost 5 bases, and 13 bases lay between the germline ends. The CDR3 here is CAISESVGKGTEAFF. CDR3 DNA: TGTGCCATCAGTGAGTCGGTAGGGAAAGGGACTGAAGCTTTCTTT.

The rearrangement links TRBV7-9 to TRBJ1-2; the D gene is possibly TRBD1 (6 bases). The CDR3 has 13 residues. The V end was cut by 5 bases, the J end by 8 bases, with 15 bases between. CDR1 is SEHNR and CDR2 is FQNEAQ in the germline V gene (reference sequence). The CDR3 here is CASSLKDRQGYTF. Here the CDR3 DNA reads TGTGCCAGCAGCCTAAAAGACAGGCAGGGCTACACCTTC.

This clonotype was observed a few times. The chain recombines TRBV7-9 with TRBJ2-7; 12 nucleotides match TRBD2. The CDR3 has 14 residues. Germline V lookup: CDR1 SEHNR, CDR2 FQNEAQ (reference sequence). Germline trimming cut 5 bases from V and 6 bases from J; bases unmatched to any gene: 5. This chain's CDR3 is CASSRGLAGPEQYF. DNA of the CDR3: TGTGCCAGCAGCAGAGGACTAGCGGGACCCGAGCAGTACTTC.

This CDR3 is CASNWYTGELFF. CDR3 DNA sequence: TGTGCCAGCAATTGGTACACCGGGGAGCTGTTTTTT. The rearrangement uses TRBV6-1 and TRBJ2-2; D is ambiguous. This CDR3 comprises 12 residues. The germline V gene has CDR1 MNHNS and CDR2 SASEGT. The ends were cut back, 7 bases at V and 3 bases at J, with 6 bases in the middle.

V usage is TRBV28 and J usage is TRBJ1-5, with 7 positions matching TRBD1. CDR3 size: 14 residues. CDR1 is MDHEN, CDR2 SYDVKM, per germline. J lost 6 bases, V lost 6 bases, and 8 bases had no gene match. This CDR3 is CASRGAGDSQPQHF. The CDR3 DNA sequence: TGTGCCAGCAGGGGTGCAGGGGACAGTCAGCCCCAGCATTTT.

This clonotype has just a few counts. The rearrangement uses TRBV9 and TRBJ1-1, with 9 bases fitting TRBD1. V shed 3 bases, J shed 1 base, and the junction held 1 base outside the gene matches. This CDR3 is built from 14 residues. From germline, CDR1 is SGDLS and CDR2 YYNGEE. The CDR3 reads CASSGDRANTEAFF. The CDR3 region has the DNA TGTGCCAGCAGCGGGGACAGGGCGAACACTGAAGCTTTCTTT. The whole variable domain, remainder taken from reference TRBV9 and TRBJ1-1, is DSGVTQTPKHLITATGQRVTLRCSPRSGDLSVYWYQQSLDQGLQFLIQYYNGEERAKGNILERFSAQQFPDLHSELNLSSLELGDSALYFCASSGDRANTEAFFGQGTRLTVV.

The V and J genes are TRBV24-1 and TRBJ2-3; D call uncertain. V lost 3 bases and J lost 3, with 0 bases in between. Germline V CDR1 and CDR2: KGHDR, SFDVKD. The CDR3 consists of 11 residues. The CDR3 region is CATSDTDTQYF. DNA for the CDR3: TGTGCCACCAGTGATACAGATACGCAGTATTTT.

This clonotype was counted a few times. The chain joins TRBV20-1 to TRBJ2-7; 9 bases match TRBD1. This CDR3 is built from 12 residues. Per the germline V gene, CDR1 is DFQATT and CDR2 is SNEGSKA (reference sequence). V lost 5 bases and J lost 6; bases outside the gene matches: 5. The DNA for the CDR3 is TGCAGTGCTCCGGGACAGGGCGTCGAGCAGTACTTC. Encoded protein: CSAPGQGVEQYF.

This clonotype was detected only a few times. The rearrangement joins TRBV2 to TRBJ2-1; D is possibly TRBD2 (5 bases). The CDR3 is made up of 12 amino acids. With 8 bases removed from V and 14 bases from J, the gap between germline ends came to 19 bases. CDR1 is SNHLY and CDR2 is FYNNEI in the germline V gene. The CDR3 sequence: CASAQERGGKFF. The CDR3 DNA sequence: TGTGCCAGCGCCCAGGAACGGGGTGGCAAGTTCTTC. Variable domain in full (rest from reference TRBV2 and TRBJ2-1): EPEVTQTPSHQVTQMGQEVILRCVPISNHLYFYWYRQILGQKVEFLVSFYNNEISEKSEIFDDQFSVERPDGSNFTLKIRSTKLEDSAMYFCASAQERGGKFFGPGTRLTVL.

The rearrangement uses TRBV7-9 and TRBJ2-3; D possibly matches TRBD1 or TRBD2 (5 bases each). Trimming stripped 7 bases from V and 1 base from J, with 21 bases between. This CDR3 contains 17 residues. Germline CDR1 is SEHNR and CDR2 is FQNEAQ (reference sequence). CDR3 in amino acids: CASTPGVYGGGTDTQYF. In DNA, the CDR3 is TGTGCCAGCACCCCAGGAGTGTATGGGGGTGGCACAGATACGCAGTATTTT.

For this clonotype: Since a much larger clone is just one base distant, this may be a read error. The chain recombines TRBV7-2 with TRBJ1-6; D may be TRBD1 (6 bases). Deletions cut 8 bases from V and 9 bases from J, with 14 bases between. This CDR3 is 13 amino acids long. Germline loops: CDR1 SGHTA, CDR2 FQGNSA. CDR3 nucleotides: TGTGCCAGCGGCAGTGAACAGGGTTCACCCCTCCACTTT. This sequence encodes CASGSEQGSPLHF. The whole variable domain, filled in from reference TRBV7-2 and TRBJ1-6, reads GAGVSQSPSNKVTEKGKDVELRCDPISGHTALYWYRQSLGQGLEFLIYFQGNSAPDKSGLPSDRFSAERTGGSVSTLTIQRTQQEDSAVYLCASGSEQGSPLHFGNGTRLTVT.

CDR3 bases: TGCAGTGCTAGATCGTCGCGGGCTATTCCAGGGACGCAGTATTTT. It specifies CSARSSRAIPGTQYF. The chain is built from TRBV20-1 and TRBJ2-3, with D perhaps given as TRBD1 or TRBD2 (5 bases each). Trimming cost V 2 bases and J 9 bases, with 21 bases left between them. This CDR3 has 15 residues. The germline gives CDR1 DFQATT, CDR2 SNEGSKA (reference sequence).